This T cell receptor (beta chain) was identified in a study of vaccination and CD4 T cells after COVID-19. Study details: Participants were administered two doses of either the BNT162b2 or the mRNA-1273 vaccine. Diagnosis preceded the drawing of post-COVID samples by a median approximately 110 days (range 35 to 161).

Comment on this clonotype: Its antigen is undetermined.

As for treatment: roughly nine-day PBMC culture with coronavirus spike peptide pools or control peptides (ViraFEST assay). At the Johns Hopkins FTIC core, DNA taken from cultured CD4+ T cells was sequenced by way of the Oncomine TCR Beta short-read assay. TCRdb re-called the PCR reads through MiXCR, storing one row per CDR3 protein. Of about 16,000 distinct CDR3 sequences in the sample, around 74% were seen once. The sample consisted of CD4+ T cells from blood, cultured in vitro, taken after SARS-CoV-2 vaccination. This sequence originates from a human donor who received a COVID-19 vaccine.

The CDR3 region has the DNA TGCAGTGCCATTAGCGGGGTGGCCAAAAACATTCAGTACTTC. It encodes CSAISGVAKNIQYF. This sequence joins TRBV20-1 and TRBJ2-4; 8 bases agree with TRBD2. This CDR3 comprises 14 residues. From germline, CDR1 is DFQATT and CDR2 SNEGSKA (reference sequence). V lost 6 bases to trimming and J lost 1 base; unmatched junction nucleotides: 5.